The clone carrying this TCR beta chain was observed a few times. Its antigen remains unknown. This sample is drawn from a study of response to subunit inactivated influenza vaccine. Study-level points and caveats: Authors suggested seasonal influenza vaccinations each recruit few new T cells.

TCRdb fed the RT-PCR reads into MiXCR, producing one record per CDR3 protein. The repertoire holds around 570,000 distinct CDR3 sequences, with around 11% as singletons. These sequences were also reported in another study, on T cells expressing NK-cell markers. That report adds: UMIs were included in TCR beta cDNA generated by 5'RACE template switching. The study sequenced eight donors, seven HCMV-seropositive and one seronegative. The study found these clonotypes also leading the CD3+CD56-NKG2C+ fraction in several donors.

The starting material was PBMCs from blood, obtained on the day of vaccination. This TCR was sampled from a man in his fifties or sixties who received an inactivated influenza vaccine.

The CDR3 here is CASSPPGQGALNTQYF. The CDR3 DNA reads TGTGCCAGCAGCCCCCCGGGACAGGGGGCATTAAATACGCAGTATTTT. V usage is TRBV3-1 and J usage is TRBJ2-3; 12 bases match TRBD1. Germline loops: CDR1 LGHDT, CDR2 YNNKEL (reference sequence). V lost 4 bases to trimming and J lost 7 bases; unmatched junction nucleotides: 9. The CDR3 length is 16 residues.